Shown below are 9 T cell receptor beta chains from a single sample sequenced in a study of CD8 T cells in Susac syndrome (dated by TCRdb to the late 2010s). To prepare the library, the immunoSEQ multiplex PCR assay was applied. RNA was extracted with the RNeasy kit and 0.5 to 1 ug was reverse transcribed using random hexamers. TCRdb reprocessed the public reads (quality trimming at Q25 with fastp, clone calling with MiXCR) and kept in-frame beta chains. Rows are combined by CDR3 protein, so each entry shows the most common genes and DNA. Recorded for this sample are about 50,000 distinct CDR3 sequences; roughly 93% of them occurred a single time. The ten biggest clones cover 0.45% to 0.65% of the sample. What was sequenced was CD8+ T cells from PBMCs. All receptors come from a human donor with multiple sclerosis.

The J gene is TRBJ2-7, the V gene TRBV7-9; TRBD1 agrees at 11 bases. This CDR3 has 18 residues. J was trimmed by 2 bases and V by 2 bases; bases with no gene match: 11. Germline V lookup: CDR1 SEHNR, CDR2 FQNEAQ (reference sequence). The CDR3 nucleotides are TGTGCCAGCAGCTTAAGTATGAGTCCGGGACAGGGGGCCTACGAGCAGTACTTC. This encodes CASSLSMSPGQGAYEQYF. Supplemented by reference TRBV7-9 and TRBJ2-7, the full variable domain reads DTGVSQNPRHKITKRGQNVTFRCDPISEHNRLYWYRQTLGQGPEFLTYFQNEAQLEKSRLLSDRFSAERPKGSFSTLEIQRTEQGDSAMYLCASSLSMSPGQGAYEQYFGPGTRLTVT.

The chain is built from TRBV5-1 and TRBJ2-7; no clear D gene. Germline assignment: CDR1 SGHRS and CDR2 YFSETQ. With 0 bases removed from V and 5 bases from J, the gap between germline ends came to 3 bases. This CDR3 comprises 11 residues. The CDR3 region has the DNA TGCGCCAGCAGCTTGGACCACGAGCAGTACTTC. Protein sequence: CASSLDHEQYF.

The V and J genes are TRBV7-3 and TRBJ2-2; D uncertain. The V gene lost 5 bases and the J gene lost 6 bases, with 7 bases spanning the gap. Germline V gene sequence: CDR1 SGHTA, CDR2 FQGTGA. The CDR3 runs 12 residues. This CDR3 is CASSGPPGELFF. The CDR3 DNA is TGTGCCAGCAGCGGACCACCCGGGGAGCTGTTTTTT.

The chain uses TRBV4-1 and TRBJ1-5; 9 bases line up with TRBD1. Germline CDR1 MGHRA, CDR2 YSYEKL. The CDR3 is 17 residues long. The trim removed 0 bases at V and 7 bases at J, leaving 10 bases unmatched. In nucleotides, the CDR3 is TGCGCCAGCAGCCAAGATTGGGGGACAGGGTATCTCCAGCCCCAGCATTTT. Amino acids: CASSQDWGTGYLQPQHF.

The sample holds one count of this clonotype. The chain combines TRBV5-6 with TRBJ1-1, with D unclear. In germline, CDR1 is SGHDT, CDR2 YYEEEE. This CDR3 comprises 14 residues. V was shortened by 3 bases and J by 0 bases, with 9 bases between the two germline ends. The CDR3 sequence is CASSCQELNTEAFF. For the CDR3, the DNA is TGTGCCAGCAGCTGTCAGGAGCTGAACACTGAAGCTTTCTTT.

V is TRBV4-1 and J is TRBJ2-2, with 9 bases identical to TRBD1. With V trimmed by 6 bases and J by 3 bases, 5 bases remained unmatched. Germline CDR1 reads MGHRA; CDR2 reads YSYEKL. This CDR3 is built from 15 residues. The CDR3 sequence: CASRHRGPDTGELFF. The DNA of the CDR3 is TGCGCCAGCAGACACAGGGGGCCGGACACCGGGGAGCTGTTTTTT.

The rearrangement links TRBV6-1 to TRBJ1-2; D is unresolved. The germline V gene encodes CDR1 MNHNS and CDR2 SASEGT. Trimming shortened V by 10 bases and J by 7 bases, and 16 bases separated the two germline ends. This CDR3 contains 12 residues. The CDR3 DNA sequence: TGTGCCACCGTAGATTATTCAGGTGGCTACACCTTC. Translation: CATVDYSGGYTF.

This clonotype was detected a few times. The rearrangement uses TRBV6-2 or TRBV6-3 and TRBJ2-7; D tentatively reads TRBD1 or TRBD2 (5 bases each). Germline V gene lookup returns CDR1 MNHEY and CDR2 SVGEGT. V gave up 5 bases and J gave up 4 bases, with 18 bases separating them. The CDR3 covers 15 residues. CDR3 sequence (DNA): TGTGCCAGCAGTGCTTCCCGGGACGGCCCTTACGAGCAGTACTTC. Its protein is CASSASRDGPYEQYF.

The chain links TRBV27 to TRBJ1-2; maybe TRBD1 (6 bases). V lost 0 bases, J lost 3 bases, and 11 bases lay in between. The germline gives CDR1 MNHEY, CDR2 SMNVEV (reference sequence). There are 15 residues in the CDR3. The CDR3 region has the DNA TGTGCCAGCAGTTTATCGGGGGGCGCCGACTATGGCTACACCTTC. Translated, it gives CASSLSGGADYGYTF.